The sequence of this T cell receptor (beta chain) was determined in a study of Ad26.COV2.S vaccination and SARS-CoV-2 variants. Study at large: Each vaccinee took Ad26.COV2.S intramuscularly, once or twice 56 days apart. Study-level results: Breadth of non-spike TCRs did not differ between vaccinees and placebo recipients. Total T cell responses, in the TCR breadth and depth analyses, may have been underestimated.

Trimming cost V 7 bases and J 6 bases; bases outside gene matches: 9. The CDR3 sequence is 14 residues long. Germline V gives CDR1 MNHEY, CDR2 SVGAGI. With regard to this clone: The antigen remains undetermined.

Some clones are missing from TCRdb's copy, which holds only in-frame ones; the method was immunoSEQ multiplex PCR. The sample yields around 320,000 clones, around 87% seen once. The treatment is: some 19 received Ad26.COV2.S at low or high dose, single or two shots; 5 received placebo; per-sample allocation not given. Material that was analyzed had been drawn on day 63 after the first vaccine or placebo injection. Aged 18-55 years, donor was enrolled in Boston in 2020. The chain uses TRBV6-5 and TRBJ1-2; 9 bases agree with TRBD1. Source: peripheral blood, taken in a trial of Ad26.COV2.S vaccine versus placebo. The receptor was derived from a person aged 18-65 years who received the Ad26.COV2.S COVID-19 vaccine or a placebo. Written as DNA, the CDR3 is TGTGCCAGCAACACACGGGACAGGGTTGATGGCTACACCTTC. This translates into CASNTRDRVDGYTF.